This T cell receptor (beta chain) was documented in a study of blood T cell repertoires in COVID-19. Study information: Acute and convalescent COVID-19 specimens originated in the United States, Italy and Spain. Sources were T cells, B-cell-depleted T cells, or PBMCs; the material itself was cDNA or gDNA.

The CDR3 length is 14 residues. In germline, CDR1 is SGDLS, CDR2 YYNGEE. V was pared by 1 base and J by 4 bases, with 10 bases between. In the authors' workflow: Reference gene primer amplification in the assay estimated nucleated cell counts. Method: immunoSEQ multiplex PCR; TCRdb's copy keeps in-frame clones and lacks some. V, J and clone size reflect that table, while D and trimming were determined from the DNA. The sample consists of 150,000 to 200,000 clones, approximately 74% of them appearing once. Specimen: peripheral blood. The chain uses TRBV9 and TRBJ2-3; D possibly corresponds to TRBD2 (5 bases). The clonotype was recovered from an elderly woman with acute or convalescent COVID-19. CDR3 amino acids: CASSVSGRADTQYF. The CDR3 DNA is TGTGCCAGCAGCGTATCCGGGCGGGCAGATACGCAGTATTTT.